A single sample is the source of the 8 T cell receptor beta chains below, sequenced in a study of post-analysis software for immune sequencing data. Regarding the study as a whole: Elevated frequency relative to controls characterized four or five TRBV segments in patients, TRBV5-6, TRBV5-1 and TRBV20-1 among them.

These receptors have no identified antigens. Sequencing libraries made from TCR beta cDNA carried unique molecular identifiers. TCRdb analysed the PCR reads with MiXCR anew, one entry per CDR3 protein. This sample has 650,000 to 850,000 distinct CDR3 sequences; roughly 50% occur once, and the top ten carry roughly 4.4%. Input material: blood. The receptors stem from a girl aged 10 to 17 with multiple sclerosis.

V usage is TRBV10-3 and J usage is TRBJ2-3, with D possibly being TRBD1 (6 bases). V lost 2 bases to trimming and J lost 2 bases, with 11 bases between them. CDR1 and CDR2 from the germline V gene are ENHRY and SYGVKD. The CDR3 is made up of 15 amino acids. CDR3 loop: CAISERGTYTDTQYF. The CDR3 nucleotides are TGTGCCATCAGTGAGAGGGGGACCTACACAGATACGCAGTATTTT.

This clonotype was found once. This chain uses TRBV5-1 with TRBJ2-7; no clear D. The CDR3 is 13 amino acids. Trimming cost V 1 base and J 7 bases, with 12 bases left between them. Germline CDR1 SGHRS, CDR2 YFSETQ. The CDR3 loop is CASSLQTLREQYF. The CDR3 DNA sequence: TGCGCCAGCAGCTTGCAGACCCTTCGGGAGCAGTACTTC.

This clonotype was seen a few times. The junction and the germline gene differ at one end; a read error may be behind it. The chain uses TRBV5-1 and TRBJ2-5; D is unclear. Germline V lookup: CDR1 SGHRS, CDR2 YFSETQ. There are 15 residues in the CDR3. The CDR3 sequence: CAGSRVLGKQETQYF. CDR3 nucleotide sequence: TGCGCCGGCAGCCGGGTACTGGGGAAACAAGAGACCCAGTACTTC.

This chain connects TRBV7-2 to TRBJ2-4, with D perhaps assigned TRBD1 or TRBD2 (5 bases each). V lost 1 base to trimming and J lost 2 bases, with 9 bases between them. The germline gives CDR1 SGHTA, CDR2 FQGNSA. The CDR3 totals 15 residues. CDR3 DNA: TGTGCCAGCAGCTTAGGGGGGACCTCCAAAAACATTCAGTACTTC. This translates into CASSLGGTSKNIQYF.

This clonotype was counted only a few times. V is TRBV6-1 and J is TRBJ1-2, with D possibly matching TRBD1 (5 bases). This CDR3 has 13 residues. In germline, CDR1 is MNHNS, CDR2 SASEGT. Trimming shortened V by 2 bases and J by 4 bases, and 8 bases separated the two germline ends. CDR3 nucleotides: TGTGCCAGCAGTGAACAGGGTCCCTATGGCTACACCTTC. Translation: CASSEQGPYGYTF.

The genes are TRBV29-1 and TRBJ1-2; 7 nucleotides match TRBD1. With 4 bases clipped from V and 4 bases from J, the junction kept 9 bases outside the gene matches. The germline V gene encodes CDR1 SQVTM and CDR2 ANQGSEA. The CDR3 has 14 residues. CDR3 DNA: TGCAGCGTTGCCTCGGGACAGACTTCCTATGGCTACACCTTC. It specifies CSVASGQTSYGYTF.

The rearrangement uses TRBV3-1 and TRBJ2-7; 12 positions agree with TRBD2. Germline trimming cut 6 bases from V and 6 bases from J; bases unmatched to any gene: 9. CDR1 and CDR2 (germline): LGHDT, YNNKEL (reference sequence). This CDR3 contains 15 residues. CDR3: CASRFLAGGPSEQYF. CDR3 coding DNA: TGTGCCAGCAGGTTTCTAGCGGGAGGGCCTTCCGAGCAGTACTTC.

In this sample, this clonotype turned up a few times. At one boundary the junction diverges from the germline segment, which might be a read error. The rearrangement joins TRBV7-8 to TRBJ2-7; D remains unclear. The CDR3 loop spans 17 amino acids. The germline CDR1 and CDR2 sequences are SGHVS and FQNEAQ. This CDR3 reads CASSLGRVRNLSCEQYF. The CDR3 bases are TGTGCCAGCAGCTTAGGAAGGGTCAGAAACCTTTCCTGCGAGCAGTACTTC.